This entry is about one TCR beta chain. Its antigen remains unidentified. This sample stems from a study of T cell responses to AZD1222 COVID-19 vaccine. Across the study: Doses given second, at about 4 or about 12 weeks, were pooled. Study results and limitations: Vaccine-associated CD4 TCRs spanned spike, dominant at 160-218 and 743-854. Without day 14 samples, only post-peak T cell repertoires were studied. Spike-specific TCR breadth and depth went up after people got two AZD1222 doses.

CDR1 and CDR2 (germline): MDHEN, SYDVKM. V lost 6 bases to trimming and J lost 3 bases, with 14 bases between them. This CDR3 has 14 residues. Here immunoSEQ multiplex PCR was the method, and the copy in TCRdb shows in-frame clones only, minus some. This sample carries around 120,000 clones, 70% to 85% of them seen once, and the ten largest clones take approximately 6.6%. The receptor was isolated from an adult in good health. The J gene is TRBJ1-2, the V gene TRBV28; no reliable D call. The starting material was peripheral blood, obtained on day 0 of AZD1222 vaccination. The CDR3 region is CASRSRRQDYGYTF. CDR3 nucleotide sequence: TGTGCCAGCAGATCGAGACGCCAGGACTATGGCTACACCTTC.